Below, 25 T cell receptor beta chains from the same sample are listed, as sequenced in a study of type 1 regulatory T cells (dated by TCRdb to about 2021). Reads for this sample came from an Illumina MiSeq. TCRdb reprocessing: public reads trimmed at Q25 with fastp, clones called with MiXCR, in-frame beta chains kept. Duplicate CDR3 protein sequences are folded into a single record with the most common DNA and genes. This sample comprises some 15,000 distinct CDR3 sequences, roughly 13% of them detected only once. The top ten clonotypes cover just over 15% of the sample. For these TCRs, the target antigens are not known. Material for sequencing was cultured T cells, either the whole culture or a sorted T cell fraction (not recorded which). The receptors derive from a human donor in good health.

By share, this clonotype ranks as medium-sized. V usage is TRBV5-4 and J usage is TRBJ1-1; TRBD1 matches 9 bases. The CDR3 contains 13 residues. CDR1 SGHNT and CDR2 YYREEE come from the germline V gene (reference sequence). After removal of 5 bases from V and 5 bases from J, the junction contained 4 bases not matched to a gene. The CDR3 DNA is TGTGCCAGCAGGGGACAGGGATGGACTGAAGCTTTCTTT. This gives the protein CASRGQGWTEAFF.

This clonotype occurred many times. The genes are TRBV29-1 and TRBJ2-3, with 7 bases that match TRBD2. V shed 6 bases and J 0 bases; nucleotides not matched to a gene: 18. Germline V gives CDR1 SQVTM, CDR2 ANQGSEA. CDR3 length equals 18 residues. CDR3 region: CSVSKTGGGSLSTDTQYF. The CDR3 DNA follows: TGCAGCGTCTCGAAGACGGGTGGCGGGAGCCTAAGCACAGATACGCAGTATTTT.

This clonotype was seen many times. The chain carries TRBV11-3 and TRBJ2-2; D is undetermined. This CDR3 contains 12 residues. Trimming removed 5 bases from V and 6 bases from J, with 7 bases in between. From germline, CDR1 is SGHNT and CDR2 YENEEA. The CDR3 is CASSPLSGELFF. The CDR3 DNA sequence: TGTGCCAGCAGCCCTCTATCCGGGGAGCTGTTTTTT.

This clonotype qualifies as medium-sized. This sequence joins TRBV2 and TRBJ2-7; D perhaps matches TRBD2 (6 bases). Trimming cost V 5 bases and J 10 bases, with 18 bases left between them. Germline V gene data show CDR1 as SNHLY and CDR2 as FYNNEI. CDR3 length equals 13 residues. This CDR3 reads CASSTDPGRIQYF. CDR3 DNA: TGTGCCAGCAGTACTGACCCAGGGAGGATACAGTACTTC.

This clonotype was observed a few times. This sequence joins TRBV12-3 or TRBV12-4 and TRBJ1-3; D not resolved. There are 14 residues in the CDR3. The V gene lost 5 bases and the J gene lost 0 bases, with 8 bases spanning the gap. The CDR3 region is CASSLGYSGNTIYF. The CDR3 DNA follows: TGTGCCAGCAGTCTGGGATACTCTGGAAACACCATATATTTT.

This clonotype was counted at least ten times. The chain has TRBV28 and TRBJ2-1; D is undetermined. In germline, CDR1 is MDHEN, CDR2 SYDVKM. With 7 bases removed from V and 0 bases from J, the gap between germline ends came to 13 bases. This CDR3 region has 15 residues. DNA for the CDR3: TGTGCCAGCACGCTTGGAGCACTCTCCTACAATGAGCAGTTCTTC. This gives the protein CASTLGALSYNEQFF.

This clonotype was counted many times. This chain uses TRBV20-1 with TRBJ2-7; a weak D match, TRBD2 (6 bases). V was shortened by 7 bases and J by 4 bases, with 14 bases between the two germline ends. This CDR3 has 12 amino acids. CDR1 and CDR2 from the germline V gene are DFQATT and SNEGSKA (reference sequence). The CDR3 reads CSVGTPGYEQYF. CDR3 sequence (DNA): TGCAGTGTAGGGACTCCCGGGTACGAGCAGTACTTC.

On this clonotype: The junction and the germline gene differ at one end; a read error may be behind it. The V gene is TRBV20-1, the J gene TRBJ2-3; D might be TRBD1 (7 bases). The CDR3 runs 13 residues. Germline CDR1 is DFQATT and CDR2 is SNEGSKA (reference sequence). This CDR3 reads CNALRGGTDTQYF. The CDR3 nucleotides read TGCAATGCTCTCAGGGGGGGCACAGATACGCAGTATTTT.

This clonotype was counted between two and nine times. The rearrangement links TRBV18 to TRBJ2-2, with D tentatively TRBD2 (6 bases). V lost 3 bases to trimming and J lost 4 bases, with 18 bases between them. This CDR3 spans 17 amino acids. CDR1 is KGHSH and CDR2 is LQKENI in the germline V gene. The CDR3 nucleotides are TGTGCCAGCTCACCCGTCCACTTCCGGGAGTTCACCGGGGAGCTGTTTTTT. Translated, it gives CASSPVHFREFTGELFF.

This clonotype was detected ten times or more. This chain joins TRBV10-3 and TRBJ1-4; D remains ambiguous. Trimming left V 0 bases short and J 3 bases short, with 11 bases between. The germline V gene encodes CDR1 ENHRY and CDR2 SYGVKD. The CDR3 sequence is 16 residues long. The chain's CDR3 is CAISESWGGPNEKLFF. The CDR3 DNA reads TGTGCCATCAGTGAGTCGTGGGGAGGTCCTAATGAAAAACTGTTTTTT.

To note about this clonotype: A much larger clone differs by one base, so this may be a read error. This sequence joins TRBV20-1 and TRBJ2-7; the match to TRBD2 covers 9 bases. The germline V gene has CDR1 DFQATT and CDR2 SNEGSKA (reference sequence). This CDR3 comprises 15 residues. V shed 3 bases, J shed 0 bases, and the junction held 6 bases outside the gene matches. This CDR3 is CSASRLAGSSYEQYF. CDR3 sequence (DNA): TGCAGTGCTAGTAGGCTAGCGGGATCCTCCTACGAGCAGTACTTC.

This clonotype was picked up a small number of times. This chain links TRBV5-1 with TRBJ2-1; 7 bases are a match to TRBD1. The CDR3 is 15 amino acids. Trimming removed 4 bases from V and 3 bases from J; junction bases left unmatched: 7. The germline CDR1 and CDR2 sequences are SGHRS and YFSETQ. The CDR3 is CASSPSGTDYNEQFF. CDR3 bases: TGCGCCAGCAGCCCGTCTGGGACAGACTACAATGAGCAGTTCTTC.

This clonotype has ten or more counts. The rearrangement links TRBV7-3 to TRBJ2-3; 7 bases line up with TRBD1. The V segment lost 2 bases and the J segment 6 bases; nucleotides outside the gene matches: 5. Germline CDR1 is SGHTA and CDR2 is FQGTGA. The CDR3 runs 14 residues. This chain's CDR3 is CASSLGTVTDTQYF. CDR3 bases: TGTGCCAGCAGCTTAGGGACAGTAACCGATACGCAGTATTTT.

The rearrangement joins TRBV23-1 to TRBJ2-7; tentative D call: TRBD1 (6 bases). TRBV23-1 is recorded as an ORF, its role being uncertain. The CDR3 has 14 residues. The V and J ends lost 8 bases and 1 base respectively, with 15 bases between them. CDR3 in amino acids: CASGSHRESYEQYF. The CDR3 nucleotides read TGCGCCAGCGGTTCCCACAGGGAGTCCTACGAGCAGTACTTC.

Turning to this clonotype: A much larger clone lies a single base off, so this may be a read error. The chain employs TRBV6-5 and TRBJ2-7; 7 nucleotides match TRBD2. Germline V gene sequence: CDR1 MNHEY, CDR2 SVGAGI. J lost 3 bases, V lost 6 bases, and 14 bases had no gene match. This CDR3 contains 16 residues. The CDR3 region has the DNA TGTGCCAGCAGACCCACTACTAGCGAGGGATTCTACGAGCAGTACGTC. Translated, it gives CASRPTTSEGFYEQYV.

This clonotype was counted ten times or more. The CDR3: CASSLEKVLNYGYTF. In DNA form, the CDR3 reads TGTGCCAGCAGCTTGGAGAAGGTTTTAAACTATGGCTACACCTTC. The chain is built from TRBV7-2 and TRBJ1-2; unclear D gene. From germline, CDR1 is SGHTA and CDR2 FQGNSA. V lost 3 bases to trimming and J lost 2 bases, with 13 bases between them. CDR3 size: 15 residues. The variable domain in full, with the rest retrieved from reference TRBV7-2 and TRBJ1-2, is GAGVSQSPSNKVTEKGKDVELRCDPISGHTALYWYRQSLGQGLEFLIYFQGNSAPDKSGLPSDRFSAERTGGSVSTLTIQRTQQEDSAVYLCASSLEKVLNYGYTFGSGTRLTVV.

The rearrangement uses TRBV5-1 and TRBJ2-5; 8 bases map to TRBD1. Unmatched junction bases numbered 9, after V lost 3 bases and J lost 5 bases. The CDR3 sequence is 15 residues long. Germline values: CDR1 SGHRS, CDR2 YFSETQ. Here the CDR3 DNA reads TGCGCCAGCAGCTCGGACAGGGCGAGATTCGAGACCCAGTACTTC. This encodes CASSSDRARFETQYF. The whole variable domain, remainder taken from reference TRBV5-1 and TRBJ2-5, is KAGVTQTPRYLIKTRGQQVTLSCSPISGHRSVSWYQQTPGQGLQFLFEYFSETQRNKGNFPGRFSGRQFSNSRSEMNVSTLELGDSALYLCASSSDRARFETQYFGPGTRLLVL.

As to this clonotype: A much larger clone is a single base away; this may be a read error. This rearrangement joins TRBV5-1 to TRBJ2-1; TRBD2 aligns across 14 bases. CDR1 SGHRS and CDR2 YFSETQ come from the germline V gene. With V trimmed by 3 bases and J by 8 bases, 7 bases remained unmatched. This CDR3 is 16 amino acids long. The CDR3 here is CASSSTGLAGEDEQFF. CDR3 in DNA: TGCGCCAGCAGCTCCACGGGACTAGCGGGAGAGGATGAGCAGTTCTTC. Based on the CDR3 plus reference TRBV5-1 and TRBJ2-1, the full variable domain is KAGVTQTPRYLIKTRGQQVTLSCSPISGHRSVSWYQQTPGQGLQFLFEYFSETQRNKGNFPGRFSGRQFSNSRSEMNVSTLELGDSALYLCASSSTGLAGEDEQFFGPGTRLTVL.

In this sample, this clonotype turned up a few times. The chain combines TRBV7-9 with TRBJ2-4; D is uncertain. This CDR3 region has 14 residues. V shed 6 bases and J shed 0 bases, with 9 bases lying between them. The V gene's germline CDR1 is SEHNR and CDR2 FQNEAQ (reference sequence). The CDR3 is CASSPPGAKNIQYF. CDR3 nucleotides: TGTGCCAGCAGTCCTCCGGGAGCCAAAAACATTCAGTACTTC.

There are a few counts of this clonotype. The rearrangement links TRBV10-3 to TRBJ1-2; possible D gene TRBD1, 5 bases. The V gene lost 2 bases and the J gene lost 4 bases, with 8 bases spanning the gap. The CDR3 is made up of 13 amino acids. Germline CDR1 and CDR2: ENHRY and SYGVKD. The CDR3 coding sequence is TGTGCCATCAGTGAGGAGGGGATCTATGGCTACACCTTC. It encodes CAISEEGIYGYTF.

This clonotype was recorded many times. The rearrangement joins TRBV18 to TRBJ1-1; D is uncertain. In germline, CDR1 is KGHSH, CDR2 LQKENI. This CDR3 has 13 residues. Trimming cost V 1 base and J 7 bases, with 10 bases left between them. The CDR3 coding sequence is TGTGCCAGCTCACCACGGGCGGGAAATGAAGCTTTCTTT. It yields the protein CASSPRAGNEAFF. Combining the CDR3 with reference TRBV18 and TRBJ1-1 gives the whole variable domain NAGVMQNPRHLVRRRGQEARLRCSPMKGHSHVYWYRQLPEEGLKFMVYLQKENIIDESGMPKERFSAEFPKEGPSILRIQQVVRGDSAAYFCASSPRAGNEAFFGQGTRLTVV.

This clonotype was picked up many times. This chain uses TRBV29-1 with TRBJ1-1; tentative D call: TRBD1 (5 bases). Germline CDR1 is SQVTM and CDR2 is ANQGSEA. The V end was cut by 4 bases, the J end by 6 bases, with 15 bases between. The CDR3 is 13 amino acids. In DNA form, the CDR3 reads TGCAGCGTTGCTTCGGCGCGGGGGGCTGAAGCTTTCTTT. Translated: CSVASARGAEAFF.

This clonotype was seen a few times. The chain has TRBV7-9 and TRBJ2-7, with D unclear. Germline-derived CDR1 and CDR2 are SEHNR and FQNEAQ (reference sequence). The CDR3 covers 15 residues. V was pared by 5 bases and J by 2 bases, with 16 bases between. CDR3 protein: CASSLLMGNAYEQYF. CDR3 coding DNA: TGTGCCAGCAGCCTCCTGATGGGGAATGCCTACGAGCAGTACTTC.

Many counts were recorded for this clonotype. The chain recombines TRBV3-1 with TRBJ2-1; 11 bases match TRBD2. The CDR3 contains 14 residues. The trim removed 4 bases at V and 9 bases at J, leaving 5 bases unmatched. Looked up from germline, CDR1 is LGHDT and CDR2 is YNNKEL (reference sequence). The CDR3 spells CASSLTSGSVEQFF. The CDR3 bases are TGTGCCAGCAGCCTCACTAGCGGGAGTGTTGAGCAGTTCTTC.

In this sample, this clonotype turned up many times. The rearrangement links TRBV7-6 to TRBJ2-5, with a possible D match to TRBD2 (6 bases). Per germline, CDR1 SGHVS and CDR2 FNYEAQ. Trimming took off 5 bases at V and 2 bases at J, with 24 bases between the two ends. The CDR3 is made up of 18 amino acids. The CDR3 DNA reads TGTGCCAGCAGCCCCCGTTGGGGGGATCACCTGGGACAAGAGACCCAGTACTTC. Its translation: CASSPRWGDHLGQETQYF. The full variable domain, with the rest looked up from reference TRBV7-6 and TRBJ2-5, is GAGVSQSPRYKVTKRGQDVALRCDPISGHVSLYWYRQALGQGPEFLTYFNYEAQQDKSGLPNDRFSAERPEGSISTLTIQRTEQRDSAMYRCASSPRWGDHLGQETQYFGPGTRLLVL.